This T cell receptor (beta chain) was sequenced during a study of blood T cell repertoires in COVID-19. As for the study in general: The United States, Italy and Spain were the sources of the acute and convalescent COVID-19 samples. T cells, B-cell-depleted T cells, or PBMCs provided the cDNA or gDNA that served as material.

From germline, CDR1 is WNHNN and CDR2 SYGVQD (reference sequence). The length of the CDR3 is 14 residues. Deletions cut 0 bases from V and 8 bases from J, with 10 bases between. Study processing details: Reference gene primer amplification in the assay estimated nucleated cell counts. Profiled with immunoSEQ multiplex PCR; TCRdb holds only in-frame clones, not every one. V and J calls plus clone size are reproduced from that table; the DNA served to infer D and trimming. Found here are about 170,000 clones, around 81% of them singletons; the top ten hold approximately 2.4%. The chain links TRBV10-1 to TRBJ2-2; possibly TRBD1 for D (6 bases). Sequencing used peripheral blood. The origin of this receptor is a human donor with acute or convalescent COVID-19. The donor label of this sample is uncertain. Here the CDR3 DNA reads TGCGCCAGCAGTGAGTCACAGGGTCAGGGGGAGCTGTTTTTT. It specifies CASSESQGQGELFF.